A single sample is the source of the 29 T cell receptor beta chains below, sequenced in a study of blood T cells in healthy people across ages. It was with a sample-barcoded 5' primer and a J-beta primer mix that a second PCR of about 6 to 11 cycles was run. MiXCR was run by TCRdb on the 5' RACE reads, yielding one entry per CDR3 protein. The sample yields 650,000 to 800,000 distinct CDR3 sequences, over 40% seen once. Material for sequencing was blood. The receptors stem from an elderly woman in good health.

The rearrangement links TRBV7-2 to TRBJ2-5, with D possibly matching TRBD1 (5 bases). The germline V gene has CDR1 SGHTA and CDR2 FQGNSA. V was trimmed by 6 bases and J by 7 bases, leaving 18 bases between them. This CDR3 has 14 residues. DNA for the CDR3: TGTGCCAGCAGTTACGAGGACACCTCGGGGACCCAGTACTTC. This encodes CASSYEDTSGTQYF.

Comments on this clonotype: Compared with germline, one end of the junction differs, possibly owing to a read error. The chain combines TRBV14 with TRBJ1-2; no clear D. Per germline, CDR1 SGHDN and CDR2 FVKESK. The CDR3 extends over 14 amino acids. CDR3 sequence reads: CACSQDWGNYGYTF. The DNA of the CDR3 is TGTGCCTGCAGCCAAGACTGGGGAAACTATGGCTACACCTTC. The full variable domain, with the rest looked up from reference TRBV14 and TRBJ1-2, is EAGVTQFPSHSVIEKGQTVTLRCDPISGHDNLYWYRRVMGKEIKFLLHFVKESKQDESGMPNNRFLAERTGGTYSTLKVQPAELEDSGVYFCACSQDWGNYGYTFGSGTRLTVV.

J is TRBJ1-1 and V is TRBV14; D gene unclear. Germline-derived CDR1 and CDR2 are SGHDN and FVKESK. The CDR3 loop spans 13 amino acids. The V gene lost 3 bases and the J gene lost 7 bases, with 12 bases spanning the gap. Written as DNA, the CDR3 is TGTGCCAGCAGCCACCCCGACATGTATGAAGCTTTCTTT. This encodes CASSHPDMYEAFF.

This clonotype was detected ten times or more. This chain connects TRBV7-3 to TRBJ2-4, with D possibly TRBD1 on 5 matching bases. CDR3 length equals 12 residues. V was cut by 9 bases and J by 6 bases, with 12 bases left in between. Germline CDR1 reads SGHTA; CDR2 reads FQGTGA. The CDR3 spells CASQGWGNIQYF. The CDR3 region has the DNA TGTGCCAGTCAGGGATGGGGAAACATTCAGTACTTC.

This clonotype was counted between two and nine times. The chain is built from TRBV12-3 or TRBV12-4 and TRBJ2-1, with TRBD2 matching 12 bases. With V trimmed by 4 bases and J by 7 bases, 14 bases remained unmatched. This CDR3 has 18 residues. In DNA, the CDR3 is TGTGCCAGCAGTTCCCCTTCGCCGACTAGCGGGAGAGGTAATGAGCAGTTCTTC. Its protein is CASSSPSPTSGRGNEQFF.

The V and J genes are TRBV12-3 or TRBV12-4 and TRBJ1-6; D uncertain. V was shortened by 7 bases and J by 8 bases, with 9 bases between the two germline ends. CDR3 length: 12 residues. CDR3 sequence reads: CASTRLDSPLHF. The CDR3 DNA follows: TGTGCCAGCACCCGACTTGATTCACCCCTCCACTTT.

This clonotype has at least ten counts. The chain couples TRBV2 to TRBJ2-5; the D gene is possibly TRBD2 (5 bases). The V gene's germline CDR1 is SNHLY and CDR2 FYNNEI. CDR3 length equals 15 residues. Deletions cut 4 bases from V and 1 base from J, with 13 bases between. The CDR3, as DNA: TGTGCCAGCAGTGGAGGGTTAAACGTCCAAGAGACCCAGTACTTC. It translates to CASSGGLNVQETQYF.

Points on this clonotype: A much larger clone is a single base away; this may be a read error. The V and J genes are TRBV29-1 and TRBJ2-1, with a possible D match to TRBD1 (5 bases). Germline assignment: CDR1 SQVTM and CDR2 ANQGSEA. The CDR3 runs 14 residues. The V end lost 4 bases, the J end lost 8 bases, and 18 bases lay between the germline ends. CDR3 nucleotide sequence: TGCAGCGTTGTAGCACAGGTGCCTTACGATGAGCAGTTCTTC. Encoded protein: CSVVAQVPYDEQFF.

The genes are TRBV15 and TRBJ2-1, with D possibly being TRBD1 (7 bases). Germline V lookup: CDR1 LNHNV, CDR2 YYDKDF (reference sequence). The CDR3 has 15 amino acids. Trimming shortened V by 3 bases and J by 5 bases, and 14 bases separated the two germline ends. CDR3 loop: CATSSGTAGNNEQFF. The CDR3 coding sequence is TGTGCCACCAGCAGCGGGACAGCGGGTAACAATGAGCAGTTCTTC. Full variable domain (remainder filled in from reference TRBV15 and TRBJ2-1): DAMVIQNPRYQVTQFGKPVTLSCSQTLNHNVMYWYQQKSSQAPKLLFHYYDKDFNNEADTPDNFQSRRPNTSFCFLDIRSPGLGDTAMYLCATSSGTAGNNEQFFGPGTRLTVL.

A remark on this clonotype: A much larger clone sits a single nucleotide away, making a read error possible. The chain uses TRBV6-6 and TRBJ1-2; weak D call: TRBD1 (5 bases). The CDR3 sequence is 14 residues long. Trimming pared 5 bases from V and 1 base from J, leaving 11 bases between. Germline CDR1 is MNHNY and CDR2 is SVGAGI (reference sequence). CDR3 amino acids: CASSDGGINYGYTF. DNA for the CDR3: TGTGCCAGCAGTGACGGGGGGATTAACTATGGCTACACCTTC.

The chain recombines TRBV6-5 with TRBJ1-1; maybe TRBD1 (6 bases). Germline CDR1 MNHEY, CDR2 SVGAGI. Trimming pared 6 bases from V and 5 bases from J, leaving 19 bases between. The CDR3 is 15 amino acids. The CDR3 sequence: CASSPRQDRRTEAFF. In DNA form, the CDR3 reads TGTGCCAGCAGCCCCCGACAAGACAGGAGGACTGAAGCTTTCTTT.

This clonotype has ten or more counts. V gene TRBV29-1 combines with J gene TRBJ2-1, with TRBD1 as a possible D gene (5 bases). The CDR3 totals 16 residues. Germline assignment: CDR1 SQVTM and CDR2 ANQGSEA. Trimming removed 6 bases at V and 7 bases at J, with 25 bases between. CDR3 nucleotide sequence: TGCAGCGTGGCCCGACCCGACAGAAGATGGGCAAATGAGCAGTTCTTC. This codes for CSVARPDRRWANEQFF.

In this sample, this clonotype turned up many times. The chain recombines TRBV20-1 with TRBJ2-1, with 9 bases matching TRBD2. V lost 3 bases to trimming and J lost 12 bases; unmatched junction nucleotides: 15. The V gene's germline CDR1 is DFQATT and CDR2 SNEGSKA (reference sequence). CDR3 size: 15 residues. The CDR3 DNA reads as TGCAGTGCTAGTGTCGGGGGCGGGAGGGCCCCCTGGCAGTTCTTC. As protein: CSASVGGGRAPWQFF.

The rearrangement links TRBV7-9 to TRBJ2-5; D gene ambiguous. The V and J ends lost 1 base and 0 bases respectively, with 9 bases between them. There are 15 residues in the CDR3. The germline V gene has CDR1 SEHNR and CDR2 FQNEAQ (reference sequence). The CDR3 sequence is CASSLDPLYQETQYF. The CDR3 nucleotides read TGTGCCAGCAGCTTAGATCCCCTGTACCAAGAGACCCAGTACTTC.

V gene TRBV4-2 combines with J gene TRBJ1-2, with 10 bases identical to TRBD1. Germline V gene sequence: CDR1 LGHNA, CDR2 YNFKEQ. The CDR3 has 16 residues. The trim removed 3 bases at V and 5 bases at J, leaving 9 bases unmatched. CDR3 sequence reads: CASSQRGQGLGYGYTF. The CDR3 nucleotides read TGTGCCAGCAGCCAGCGGGGACAGGGGTTAGGGTATGGCTACACCTTC.

CDR3 sequence (DNA): TGTGCCAGCAGCCGACTAGCGGACTGCGAGCAGTACTTC. Amino acid sequence: CASSRLADCEQYF. The chain has TRBV3-1 and TRBJ2-5; TRBD2 agrees at 9 bases. The J call may not be correct, given that the DNA end is closer to TRBJ2-7. The CDR3 runs 13 residues. Germline CDR1 reads LGHDT; CDR2 reads YNNKEL (reference sequence).

V is TRBV7-2 and J is TRBJ2-1; D could derive from TRBD1 or TRBD2 (5 bases each). Per the germline V gene, CDR1 is SGHTA and CDR2 is FQGNSA. The CDR3 loop spans 17 amino acids. V lost 4 bases and J lost 1, with 17 bases in between. The CDR3 bases are TGTGCCAGCAGCTACGCCGGGACGAGTGGGTCCTACAATGAGCAGTTCTTC. This encodes CASSYAGTSGSYNEQFF.

V and J are TRBV15 and TRBJ2-7; perhaps TRBD2 as D (5 bases). The CDR3 totals 16 residues. Germline lookup yields CDR1 LNHNV and CDR2 YYDKDF (reference sequence). Trimming took off 2 bases at V and 7 bases at J, with 21 bases between the two ends. CDR3 sequence: CATSRSSGNYHNEQYF. CDR3 coding DNA: TGTGCCACCAGCAGATCCTCGGGGAACTATCACAATGAGCAGTACTTC. Variable domain in full (rest from reference TRBV15 and TRBJ2-7): DAMVIQNPRYQVTQFGKPVTLSCSQTLNHNVMYWYQQKSSQAPKLLFHYYDKDFNNEADTPDNFQSRRPNTSFCFLDIRSPGLGDTAMYLCATSRSSGNYHNEQYFGPGTRLTVT.

The CDR3 sequence: CASGGDFNEQFF. CDR3 in DNA: TGTGCCAGCGGGGGCGACTTCAATGAGCAGTTCTTC. The chain carries TRBV12-3 or TRBV12-4 and TRBJ2-1, with a possible D match to TRBD1 (6 bases). V was clipped by 8 bases and J by 6 bases, with 11 bases between them. This CDR3 comprises 12 residues.

As regards this clonotype: A much more abundant neighbour one base away suggests this may be a read error. CDR3 residues: CASSQDPSHCNQPQHF. The CDR3 DNA follows: TGCGCCAGCAGCCAAGATCCCAGTCATTGCAATCAGCCCCAGCATTTT. The chain couples TRBV4-1 to TRBJ1-5, with D uncertain. The CDR3 runs to 16 residues. V lost 0 bases and J lost 2, with 11 bases in between. Per germline, CDR1 MGHRA and CDR2 YSYEKL.

A word on this clonotype: A much larger clonotype is one base distant, so this may be a read error. The conserved final phenylalanine or tryptophan is absent from the CDR3, which likely points to a read error. It is unclear where the CDR3 begins or ends on the DNA, so no DNA is shown, and the CDR3 is as TCRdb lists it. The chain links TRBV21-1 to TRBJ1-2. TRBV21-1 is a pseudogene locus. The CDR3 has 13 amino acids, counting both end residues. Here the CDR3 reads CASSKDATYGYTL.

The chain joins TRBV15 to TRBJ1-1, with D uncertain. The CDR3 has 13 amino acids. With 0 bases removed from V and 9 bases from J, the gap between germline ends came to 11 bases. The germline CDR1 and CDR2 sequences are LNHNV and YYDKDF (reference sequence). CDR3 residues: CATSREPGIQAFF. The CDR3, as DNA: TGTGCCACCAGCAGAGAACCCGGTATTCAAGCTTTCTTT.

There are a few counts of this clonotype. V usage is TRBV7-3 and J usage is TRBJ2-6; D is unclear. The CDR3 is 19 residues long. Germline loops: CDR1 SGHTA, CDR2 FQGTGA. With 2 bases removed from V and 1 base from J, the gap between germline ends came to 18 bases. CDR3 nucleotide sequence: TGTGCCAGCAGCTTACAACCGATTTCCAGCCAATCTGGGGCCAACGTCCTGACTTTC. Its translation: CASSLQPISSQSGANVLTF.

This sequence joins TRBV20-1 and TRBJ2-1, with D perhaps given as TRBD1 or TRBD2 (5 bases each). Trimming took off 6 bases at V and 10 bases at J, with 25 bases between the two ends. The CDR3 has 15 residues. Germline assignment: CDR1 DFQATT and CDR2 SNEGSKA (reference sequence). Here the CDR3 DNA reads TGCAGTGCCATGTATCGACGGGGCCTCTACAGCGAGCAGTTCTTC. Residues: CSAMYRRGLYSEQFF.

This rearrangement joins TRBV7-2 to TRBJ2-5, with no clear D. V gave up 1 base and J gave up 6 bases, with 12 bases separating them. This CDR3 has 14 residues. CDR1 is SGHTA and CDR2 is FQGNSA in the germline V gene. CDR3 residues: CASSLDGPPKTQYF. The CDR3 nucleotides are TGTGCCAGCAGCTTAGACGGCCCCCCCAAGACCCAGTACTTC.

This clonotype was found many times. The J gene is TRBJ2-1, the V gene TRBV19; no clear D. This CDR3 is 11 amino acids long. Germline values: CDR1 LNHDA, CDR2 SQIVND (reference sequence). V was pared by 3 bases and J by 13 bases, with 10 bases between. The CDR3 DNA follows: TGTGCCAGTAGTATCTTCCAGCACCAGTTCTTC. This encodes CASSIFQHQFF.

The gene calls are TRBV15 and TRBJ2-7; D is perhaps TRBD1 or TRBD2 (5 bases each). CDR3 length equals 15 residues. Trimming removed 1 base at V and 2 bases at J, with 12 bases between. The germline gives CDR1 LNHNV, CDR2 YYDKDF (reference sequence). Here the CDR3 reads CATSRVKGTTYEQYF. The CDR3 nucleotides are TGTGCCACCAGCAGAGTTAAGGGGACCACCTACGAGCAGTACTTC.

V gene TRBV5-6 combines with J gene TRBJ2-5, with D perhaps TRBD2 (5 bases). Germline V gene sequence: CDR1 SGHDT, CDR2 YYEEEE. There are 17 residues in the CDR3. Between the trimmed V and J ends, which lost 1 base and 11 bases, there was a span of 27 bases. CDR3 coding DNA: TGTGCCAGCAGCTTGTTTCGGAAACAACGAGGGTCCAATGAGCAGTACTTC. The encoded protein is CASSLFRKQRGSNEQYF.

At least ten counts were recorded for this clonotype. A much larger clone differs from this one at a single base, so this may be a read error. V gene TRBV6-6 combines with J gene TRBJ2-1; D gene ambiguous. CDR3 length: 14 residues. Trimming pared 5 bases from V and 3 bases from J, leaving 11 bases between. The germline CDR1 and CDR2 sequences are MNHNY and SVGAGI (reference sequence). For the CDR3, the DNA is TGTGCCAGCAGTAAGAGAGACAACTACAATGAGCAGTTCTTC. Translation gives CASSKRDNYNEQFF.